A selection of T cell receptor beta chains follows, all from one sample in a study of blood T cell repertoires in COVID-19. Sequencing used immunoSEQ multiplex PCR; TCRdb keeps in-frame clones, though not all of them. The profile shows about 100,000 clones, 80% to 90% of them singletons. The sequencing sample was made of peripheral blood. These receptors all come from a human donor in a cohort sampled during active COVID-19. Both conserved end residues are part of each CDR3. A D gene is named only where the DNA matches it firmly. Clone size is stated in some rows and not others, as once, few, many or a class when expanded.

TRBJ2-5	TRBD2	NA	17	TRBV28	CASSSRLAGEGIETQYF	TGTGCCAGCAGTTCCCGGCTGGCGGGAGAGGGGATTGAGACCCAGTACTTC
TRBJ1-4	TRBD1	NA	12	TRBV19	CASKHRGEKLFF	TGTGCCAGTAAGCACAGGGGAGAAAAACTGTTTTTT
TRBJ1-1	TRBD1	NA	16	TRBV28	CASSPPGTGIDTEAFF	TGTGCCAGCAGTCCCCCCGGGACAGGGATAGACACTGAAGCTTTCTTT
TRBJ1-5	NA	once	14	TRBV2	CASTRGNSNQPQHF	TGTGCCAGCACTCGGGGTAATAGCAATCAGCCCCAGCATTTT
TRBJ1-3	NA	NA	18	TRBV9	CASSVGLGQRISGNTIYF	TGTGCCAGCAGCGTAGGACTGGGACAACGGATCTCTGGAAACACCATATATTTT
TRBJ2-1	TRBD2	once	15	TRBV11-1	CASSSRTSGYNEQFF	TGTGCCAGCAGCTCACGGACTAGCGGATACAATGAGCAGTTCTTC
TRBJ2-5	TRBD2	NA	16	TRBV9	CASSVTSGSSQETQYF	TGTGCCAGCAGCGTAACTAGCGGGAGTTCCCAAGAGACCCAGTACTTC
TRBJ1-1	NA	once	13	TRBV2	CASRRGGPTEAFF	TGTGCCAGCAGGAGGGGGGGGCCGACTGAAGCTTTCTTT
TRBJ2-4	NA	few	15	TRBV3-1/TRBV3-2	CASSQESLASNIQYF	TGTGCCAGCAGCCAAGAAAGCCTAGCGAGCAACATTCAGTACTTC
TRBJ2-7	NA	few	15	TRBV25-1	CASSEYGRGGNEQYF	TGTGCCAGCAGTGAATACGGCAGGGGCGGAAACGAGCAGTACTTC
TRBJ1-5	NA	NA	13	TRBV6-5	CASSYSRSQPQHF	TGTGCCAGCAGTTACTCGAGGTCTCAGCCCCAGCATTTT
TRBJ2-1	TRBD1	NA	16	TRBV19	CASSMGQDLSDNEQFF	TGTGCCAGTAGTATGGGACAGGATCTATCCGACAATGAGCAGTTCTTC
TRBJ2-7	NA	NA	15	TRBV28	CASSPPGLGSYEQYF	TGTGCCAGCAGTCCCCCTGGGCTGGGCTCCTACGAGCAGTACTTC
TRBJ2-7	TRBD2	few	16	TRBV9	CASSYSLGTSDFEQYF	TGTGCCAGCAGCTACTCACTAGGGACTAGTGACTTCGAGCAGTACTTC
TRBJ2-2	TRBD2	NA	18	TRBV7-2	CASSLGVTSGANTGELFF	TGTGCCAGCAGCTTAGGTGTGACTAGCGGAGCGAACACCGGGGAGCTGTTTTTT
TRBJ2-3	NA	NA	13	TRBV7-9	CASSRSGWDTQYF	TGTGCCAGCAGCCGGAGCGGGTGGGATACGCAGTATTTT
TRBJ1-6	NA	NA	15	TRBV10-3	CAISEGASYNSPLHF	TGTGCCATCAGTGAGGGGGCTTCCTATAATTCACCCCTCCACTTT
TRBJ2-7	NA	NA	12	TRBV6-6	CASSSTSREQYF	TGTGCCAGCAGTTCCACTTCGAGGGAACAGTACTTC
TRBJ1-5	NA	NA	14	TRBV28	CASSHGRVNQPQHF	TGTGCCAGCAGTCACGGCAGGGTAAATCAGCCCCAGCATTTT
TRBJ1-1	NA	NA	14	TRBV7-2	CASSPAGSSTEAFF	TGTGCCAGCAGCCCCGCAGGGTCGAGCACTGAAGCTTTCTTT
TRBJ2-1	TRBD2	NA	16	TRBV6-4	CASSDLGTSGVYEQFF	TGTGCCAGCAGTGACCTTGGGACTAGCGGGGTCTATGAGCAGTTCTTC
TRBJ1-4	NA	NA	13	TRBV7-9	CASSLAGIEKLFF	TGTGCCAGCAGCTTGGCGGGCATTGAAAAACTGTTTTTT
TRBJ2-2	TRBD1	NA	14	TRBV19	CATGTGVQTGELFF	TGTGCCACCGGGACAGGGGTACAAACCGGGGAGCTGTTTTTT
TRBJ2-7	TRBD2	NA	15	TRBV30	CAWGLAGDLTYEQYF	TGTGCCTGGGGACTAGCGGGAGATTTAACCTACGAGCAGTACTTC